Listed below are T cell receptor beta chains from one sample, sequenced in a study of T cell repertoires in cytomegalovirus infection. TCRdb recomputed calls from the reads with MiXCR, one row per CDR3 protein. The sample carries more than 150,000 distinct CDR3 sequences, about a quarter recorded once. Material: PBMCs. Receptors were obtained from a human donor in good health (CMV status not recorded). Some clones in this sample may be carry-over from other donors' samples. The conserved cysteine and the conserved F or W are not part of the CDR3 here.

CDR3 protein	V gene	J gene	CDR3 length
ASSVDPAGGPVNEQY	TRBV9	TRBJ2-7	15
ASGLVIDRPQETQY	TRBV12-5	TRBJ2-5	14
ASSKGGNDEKLF	TRBV5-1	TRBJ1-4	12
ASSLGFKPQH	TRBV28	TRBJ1-5	10
ASSLEGRTGLDGYT	TRBV13	TRBJ1-2	14
ASSIEQGPYLTNYGYT	TRBV28	TRBJ1-2	16
ASSEAPNEQF	TRBV7-9	TRBJ2-1	10
SAPLRGVDQPQH	TRBV20-1	TRBJ1-5	12
ASSFNEQF	TRBV12-3/TRBV12-4	TRBJ2-1	8
ASSPQVRNRGLRNTEAF	TRBV6-1	TRBJ1-1	17
AYADTQY	TRBV6-6	TRBJ2-3	7
AWSHMNTEAF	TRBV30	TRBJ1-1	10
ASSSAGGPGEQF	TRBV7-3	TRBJ2-1	12
SATMNTEAF	TRBV29-1	TRBJ1-1	9
ASSPGPGAKDTQY	TRBV18	TRBJ2-3	13
ASSLTTTSSYEQY	TRBV5-1	TRBJ2-7	13
ASSYSYNEQF	TRBV7-2	TRBJ2-1	10
ASSLWRAETQY	TRBV12-3/TRBV12-4	TRBJ2-5	11
ASSPPLLVTNTEAF	TRBV11-2	TRBJ1-1	14
SVLTSAYEQY	TRBV29-1	TRBJ2-7	10
ASSPGVANTEAF	TRBV7-2	TRBJ1-1	12
ASRPKLAGRQETQY	TRBV27	TRBJ2-5	14
ASSLAPGQGVHEQY	TRBV5-5	TRBJ2-7	14
ASSLLYPGTDPMGYT	TRBV5-1	TRBJ1-2	15
ASSLGFPSGTMDNEQF	TRBV7-8	TRBJ2-1	16
ASRLAETDGYT	TRBV6-5	TRBJ1-2	11
ASSFTSGGAAQY	TRBV28	TRBJ2-3	12
ASSLTFSETQY	TRBV7-3	TRBJ2-5	11
ASSLGLAGAGNIQY	TRBV7-2	TRBJ2-4	14
SASPGGELF	TRBV20-1	TRBJ2-2	9
SALQGATPYNEQF	TRBV20-1	TRBJ2-1	13
ASSTSGVQTSYEQY	TRBV7-8	TRBJ2-7	14
ASSLKTESREQY	TRBV7-6	TRBJ2-7	12
ASSVGSSGGYGYI	TRBV5-6	TRBJ1-2	13
ASREGREAF	TRBV4-1	TRBJ1-1	9
ASSKDSFPPGEQF	TRBV5-1	TRBJ2-1	13
SVEGLLSEQF	TRBV29-1	TRBJ2-1	10
ASTRGSGGGATQY	TRBV6-6	TRBJ2-3	13
ASSPPGARSTEAF	TRBV7-4	TRBJ1-1	13
ASSLKGYTDTQY	TRBV7-9	TRBJ2-3	12
ASSNTGAPSNEAF	TRBV5-1	TRBJ1-1	13
SARDRASGIHNEQF	TRBV20-1	TRBJ2-1	14
ASSLLQQGNTEAF	TRBV28	TRBJ1-1	13
SVESGENTGELF	TRBV29-1	TRBJ2-2	12
ASKVRRNTGELF	TRBV6-5	TRBJ2-2	12
ASSPGQSTGELF	TRBV18	TRBJ2-2	12
SSFGGADGYT	TRBV29-1	TRBJ1-2	10
ASSAGTGGYEQY	TRBV19	TRBJ2-7	12
ASSLGTSGGVRNEQY	TRBV7-6	TRBJ2-7	15
ASSYSGQTNEKLF	TRBV6-5	TRBJ1-4	13
ASSSRDLKETQY	TRBV4-1	TRBJ2-5	12
ATSILTGASGNTIY	TRBV15	TRBJ1-3	14
ACSFDRSNYGYT	TRBV5-6	TRBJ1-2	12
ASSQPEGQGRYEQY	TRBV7-9	TRBJ2-7	14
ASSSVGKGKSYEQY	TRBV14	TRBJ2-7	14
ASSGPGTGKTYT	TRBV7-2	TRBJ1-2	12
ASSYRASGSPNYEQY	TRBV6-2/TRBV6-3	TRBJ2-7	15
ASSIQGEETQY	TRBV7-8	TRBJ2-5	11
ASSFRDRRYEQF	TRBV11-2	TRBJ2-1	12